Below, 24 T cell receptor beta chains from the same sample are listed, as sequenced in a study of vaccination effects on CD4 cells after COVID-19. Using viral peptide pools, the ViraFEST assay grew out antigen-specific CD4+ T cells prior to sequencing. An approximately ten-day culture period preceded the isolation of CD4+ T cells. It was two doses of either the BNT162b2 or mRNA-1273 vaccine that participants received. These receptors have no identified antigens. Here immunoSEQ multiplex PCR was the method, and the copy in TCRdb shows in-frame clones only, minus some. Of around 69,000 clones in the sample, around 69% were seen once. This sample comprised CD4+ T cells from PBMCs cultured with HCoV-229E spike peptides, obtained after COVID-19 vaccination. The receptors were gathered from a human donor who received a COVID-19 vaccine.

The V gene is TRBV5-1, the J gene TRBJ2-2; D uncertain. V gave up 1 base and J gave up 2 bases, with 6 bases separating them. CDR1 and CDR2 from the germline V gene are SGHRS and YFSETQ. The CDR3 is made up of 14 amino acids. The CDR3 DNA is TGCGCCAGCAGCTTGCGGGCTAACACCGGGGAGCTGTTTTTT. Encoded protein: CASSLRANTGELFF.

The CDR3 loop is CASSREQGFSGNTIYF. DNA of the CDR3: TGTGCCAGCAGCAGAGAACAGGGATTCTCTGGAAACACCATATATTTT. The V call is TRBV4-2, the J call TRBJ1-3; D possibly corresponds to TRBD1 (6 bases). V was pared by 5 bases and J by 0 bases, with 14 bases between. CDR1 and CDR2 from the germline V gene are LGHNA and YNFKEQ. This CDR3 has 16 residues.

V gene TRBV18 combines with J gene TRBJ2-7; D possibly corresponds to TRBD1 (5 bases). Germline V CDR1 and CDR2: KGHSH, LQKENI. Trimming removed 5 bases from V and 7 bases from J, with 15 bases in between. The CDR3 length is 13 residues. The CDR3 nucleotides read TGTGCCAGCTCATTGACAAGGGGCTGGGAGCAGTACGTC. Translating it yields CASSLTRGWEQYV.

This clone turned up a few times. This chain connects TRBV12-5 to TRBJ1-5, with D possibly TRBD1 on 5 matching bases. The CDR3 runs to 16 residues. CDR1 and CDR2 (germline): LGHNT, FRNRAP. V lost 0 bases and J lost 5, with 14 bases in between. The CDR3 is CASGLVLGETDQPQHF. DNA for the CDR3: TGTGCTAGTGGTTTGGTACTAGGGGAGACCGATCAGCCCCAGCATTTT.

This chain joins TRBV4-1 and TRBJ2-3; maybe TRBD1 (5 bases). Per germline, CDR1 MGHRA and CDR2 YSYEKL. V lost 2 bases to trimming and J lost 2 bases, with 11 bases between them. The CDR3 length is 15 residues. Written as DNA, the CDR3 is TGCGCCAGCAGCCAAATAGGGGCCCTCACAGATACGCAGTATTTT. Its protein product is CASSQIGALTDTQYF.

The rearrangement links TRBV7-9 to TRBJ2-4; no reliable D call. CDR1 and CDR2 (germline): SEHNR, FQNEAQ (reference sequence). Trimming removed 0 bases at V and 8 bases at J, with 8 bases between. CDR3 size: 13 residues. CDR3 protein: CASSLALEHIQYF. DNA of the CDR3: TGTGCCAGCAGCTTAGCCCTAGAACACATTCAGTACTTC.

The chain is built from TRBV5-1 and TRBJ2-2, with D perhaps TRBD1 (6 bases). CDR3 length equals 16 residues. Trimming pared 2 bases from V and 1 base from J, leaving 12 bases between. Germline V CDR1 and CDR2: SGHRS, YFSETQ. CDR3 sequence (DNA): TGCGCCAGCAGCTTACAGGGTCGAGAGAACACCGGGGAGCTGTTTTTT. Encoded protein: CASSLQGRENTGELFF.

This clone was counted a single time. The rearrangement uses TRBV2 and TRBJ1-5; 8 positions agree with TRBD1. This CDR3 spans 15 amino acids. The V gene's germline CDR1 is SNHLY and CDR2 FYNNEI. J was trimmed by 4 bases and V by 5 bases; bases with no gene match: 7. CDR3 sequence reads: CASSRPGQVNQPQHF. CDR3 nucleotide sequence: TGTGCCAGCAGTCGGCCGGGACAGGTAAATCAGCCCCAGCATTTT.

This clone was observed a few times. The CDR3 sequence is CASSPLENYEQYV. The CDR3 coding sequence is TGTGCCAGCTCACCACTCGAGAACTACGAGCAGTACGTC. The chain combines TRBV18 with TRBJ2-7; no firm D call. Germline CDR1 and CDR2: KGHSH and LQKENI. Trimming removed 1 base at V and 3 bases at J, with 7 bases between. The CDR3 loop spans 13 amino acids.

The CDR3 nucleotides read TGTGCCAGCTCACCACCGGGACACGGAGGCGGGGAGCTGTTTTTT. It yields the protein CASSPPGHGGGELFF. The V call is TRBV18, the J call TRBJ2-2; D is possibly TRBD1 (6 bases). Trimming left V 0 bases short and J 7 bases short, with 12 bases between. The CDR3 has 15 amino acids. The germline gives CDR1 KGHSH, CDR2 LQKENI.

V gene TRBV5-4 combines with J gene TRBJ1-3, with 8 positions matching TRBD1. From germline, CDR1 is SGHNT and CDR2 YYREEE (reference sequence). The CDR3 is 16 residues long. The V and J ends lost 4 bases and 0 bases, in that order; junction bases with no gene match: 6. The CDR3: CASSPGQAGSGNTIYF. CDR3 bases: TGTGCCAGCAGCCCGGGACAGGCGGGCTCTGGAAACACCATATATTTT.

This clone came up once. V and J are TRBV27 and TRBJ2-7; tentative D call: TRBD1 (6 bases). CDR3 length equals 12 residues. Trimming stripped 6 bases from V and 7 bases from J, with 13 bases between. Per germline, CDR1 MNHEY and CDR2 SMNVEV (reference sequence). The chain's CDR3 is CASRSQGNEQYV. As DNA, the CDR3 is TGTGCCAGCAGGTCCCAGGGGAATGAGCAGTACGTC.

The chain recombines TRBV28 with TRBJ1-1; D may be TRBD1 (6 bases). CDR3 size: 11 residues. Germline-derived CDR1 and CDR2 are MDHEN and SYDVKM. Deletions cut 5 bases from V and 8 bases from J, with 9 bases between. CDR3 nucleotides: TGTGCCAGCAGTATCGGGACAGAAGCTTTCTTT. Protein: CASSIGTEAFF.

This chain uses TRBV1 with TRBJ2-6; the table's D call of TRBD1 was not tested on the DNA. TRBV1 is a recognized pseudogene. The CDR3 extends over 18 amino acids. The CDR3 loop is CTSSQVIKGPSGANVLTF. The CDR3 DNA is TGCACCAGCAGCCAAGTAATCAAGGGGCCATCTGGGGCCAACGTCCTGACTTTC.

The gene calls are TRBV29-1 and TRBJ2-2; TRBD1 might be the D (6 bases). Germline V gives CDR1 SQVTM, CDR2 ANQGSEA. V lost 2 bases and J lost 0, with 7 bases in between. The CDR3 contains 14 residues. CDR3 amino acids: CSVERTANTGELFF. CDR3 DNA sequence: TGCAGCGTTGAAAGGACAGCGAACACCGGGGAGCTGTTTTTT.

The chain is built from TRBV15 and TRBJ2-5, with 8 bases fitting TRBD2. CDR1 and CDR2 from the germline V gene are LNHNV and YYDKDF (reference sequence). The CDR3 totals 15 residues. V gave up 1 base and J gave up 1 base; unmatched junction bases: 2. CDR3 loop: CATSRGTSGQETQYF. The CDR3 nucleotides are TGTGCCACCAGCAGAGGTACTAGCGGCCAAGAGACCCAGTACTTC.

This chain connects TRBV7-8 to TRBJ2-1, with 9 positions matching TRBD2. This CDR3 comprises 16 residues. Germline-derived CDR1 and CDR2 are SGHVS and FQNEAQ. V was pared by 5 bases and J by 10 bases, with 15 bases of the junction left unmatched. The CDR3, as DNA: TGTGCCAGCAGCCTCCAAGCGGGGGGTAATATCGGGGAGCAGTTCTTC. The encoded protein is CASSLQAGGNIGEQFF.

This chain joins TRBV19 and TRBJ1-2; no clear D. V lost 7 bases, J lost 6 bases, and 18 bases lay in between. This CDR3 has 14 residues. Germline V gives CDR1 LNHDA, CDR2 SQIVND (reference sequence). The chain's CDR3 is CASINRSGVNGYTF. The DNA for the CDR3 is TGTGCCAGTATCAATCGGTCAGGAGTGAATGGCTACACCTTC.

V gene TRBV5-1 combines with J gene TRBJ2-3; D is possibly TRBD2 (5 bases). The length of the CDR3 is 16 residues. Germline loops: CDR1 SGHRS, CDR2 YFSETQ. V gave up 0 bases and J gave up 0 bases, with 11 bases separating them. CDR3 amino acids: CASSLAGLDSTDTQYF. The CDR3 DNA sequence: TGCGCCAGCAGCTTGGCAGGACTGGATAGCACAGATACGCAGTATTTT.

This rearrangement joins TRBV19 to TRBJ1-2; TRBD1 agrees at 7 bases. V was clipped by 6 bases and J by 4 bases; unmatched bases: 8. Germline loops: CDR1 LNHDA, CDR2 SQIVND (reference sequence). This CDR3 region has 14 residues. In nucleotides, the CDR3 is TGTGCCAGTAGATACGACAGGGCGGCCTATGGCTACACCTTC. It yields the protein CASRYDRAAYGYTF.

The rearrangement joins TRBV18 to TRBJ2-7, with a tentative D call TRBD2 (6 bases). The CDR3 is 14 amino acids. Trimming took 4 bases from V and 3 from J, leaving 13 bases between them. CDR1 KGHSH and CDR2 LQKENI come from the germline V gene. CDR3 amino acids: CASSLGTDGYEQYV. The CDR3 DNA is TGTGCCAGCTCACTGGGGACTGACGGCTACGAGCAGTACGTC.

The rearrangement links TRBV6-4 to TRBJ2-3; 10 bases are a match to TRBD2. The germline CDR1 and CDR2 sequences are MRHNA and SNTAGT. Losses at the gene ends were 4 bases for V and 9 bases for J; bases not matched to a gene: 7. This CDR3 is built from 14 residues. In nucleotides, the CDR3 is TGTGCCAGCAGTGGCGGGACTAGCGTCGGGACGCAGTATTTT. Amino acid sequence: CASSGGTSVGTQYF.

The rearrangement links TRBV5-1 to TRBJ1-3; D uncertain. V lost 7 bases and J lost 10, with 15 bases in between. This CDR3 comprises 12 residues. CDR1 and CDR2 (germline): SGHRS, YFSETQ. The CDR3 spells CASSEDRLTIYF. CDR3 in DNA: TGCGCCAGCTCGGAGGACCGTTTGACCATATATTTT.

The genes are TRBV24-1 and TRBJ2-7, with D perhaps matching TRBD1 (5 bases). V dropped 0 bases and J dropped 6 bases, with 8 bases sitting between them. From germline, CDR1 is KGHDR and CDR2 SFDVKD. The CDR3 runs to 13 residues. The CDR3 nucleotides are TGTGCCACCAGTGATTTGTCAGGGCCCGAGCAGTACGTC. It codes for CATSDLSGPEQYV.